A single sample is the source of the 9 T cell receptor beta chains below, sequenced in a study of blood T cell repertoires in COVID-19. The repertoire was sequenced with immunoSEQ multiplex PCR; TCRdb's copy has only in-frame clones and lacks some. The sample shows around 100,000 clones, roughly 90% of them seen only once. What was sequenced was peripheral blood. The receptors stem from a man aged 50 to 60 with active COVID-19.

CDR3 DNA sequence: TGTGCCATCAGTGAGGGACAGATGAACACTGAAGCTTTCTTT. Protein: CAISEGQMNTEAFF. The V call is TRBV10-3, the J call TRBJ1-1; the D gene is possibly TRBD1 (6 bases). Germline V lookup: CDR1 ENHRY, CDR2 SYGVKD. This CDR3 contains 14 residues. The V and J ends lost 2 bases and 0 bases respectively, with 7 bases between them.

This chain uses TRBV5-1 with TRBJ2-3; 12 positions match TRBD2. Germline trimming cut 4 bases from V and 2 bases from J; bases unmatched to any gene: 5. The CDR3 sequence is 16 residues long. CDR1 is SGHRS and CDR2 is YFSETQ in the germline V gene. DNA for the CDR3: TGCGCCAGCAGCATCGGACTAGCGGGGATCACAGATACGCAGTATTTT. As protein: CASSIGLAGITDTQYF.

The V and J genes are TRBV19 and TRBJ1-2, with D possibly matching TRBD1 (6 bases). With 6 bases removed from V and 5 bases from J, the gap between germline ends came to 13 bases. This CDR3 has 13 residues. Germline assignment: CDR1 LNHDA and CDR2 SQIVND (reference sequence). The CDR3 nucleotides read TGTGCCAGTAGATCGGACAGACGATATGGCTACACCTTC. Encoded protein: CASRSDRRYGYTF.

The chain links TRBV7-8 to TRBJ1-2; 8 nucleotides align to TRBD1. The CDR3 runs to 15 residues. Germline V gene data show CDR1 as SGHVS and CDR2 as FQNEAQ. Losses at the gene ends were 0 bases for V and 4 bases for J; bases not matched to a gene: 4. CDR3 sequence (DNA): TGTGCCAGCAGCTTAGCGCAGGGGGCTGGCTATGGCTACACCTTC. This encodes CASSLAQGAGYGYTF.

The J gene is TRBJ2-7, the V gene TRBV3-1 (or the pseudogene TRBV3-2), with 7 positions matching TRBD2. CDR3 length: 16 amino acids. V was pared by 3 bases and J by 6 bases, with 14 bases of the junction left unmatched. CDR1 and CDR2 from the germline V gene are LGHDT and YNNKEL (reference sequence). The CDR3, as DNA: TGTGCCAGCAGCCAGACAGTACGGGGGAGGGCCTCCGAGCAGTACGTC. Residues: CASSQTVRGRASEQYV.

This rearrangement joins TRBV6-2 or TRBV6-3 to TRBJ2-3; 9 bases match TRBD2. The V and J ends lost 2 bases and 5 bases, in that order; junction bases with no gene match: 8. The CDR3 is made up of 16 amino acids. The V gene's germline CDR1 is MNHEY and CDR2 SVGEGT. CDR3 region: CASSYVAGVSLDTQYF. CDR3 nucleotides: TGTGCCAGCAGTTACGTAGCGGGAGTTTCCCTAGATACGCAGTATTTT.

The chain recombines TRBV7-9 with TRBJ2-1; unclear D gene. The V gene's germline CDR1 is SEHNR and CDR2 FQNEAQ (reference sequence). This CDR3 is 15 amino acids long. Trimming left V 1 base short and J 5 bases short, with 12 bases between. The CDR3 protein is CASSLGDIRNNEQFF. DNA for the CDR3: TGTGCCAGCAGCTTAGGAGACATCCGAAACAATGAGCAGTTCTTC.

This chain connects TRBV9 to TRBJ1-1; perhaps TRBD1 as D (5 bases). Trimming removed 4 bases from V and 1 base from J, with 14 bases in between. The CDR3 contains 15 residues. Germline-derived CDR1 and CDR2 are SGDLS and YYNGEE. CDR3 in DNA: TGTGCCAGCAGCCCGGACGGGCAGGGGAACACTGAAGCTTTCTTT. Translating it yields CASSPDGQGNTEAFF.

This chain connects TRBV4-1 to TRBJ2-2; D possibly corresponds to TRBD1 (6 bases). The CDR3 spans 15 residues. Trimming shortened V by 4 bases and J by 4 bases, and 13 bases separated the two germline ends. Germline V gives CDR1 MGHRA, CDR2 YSYEKL. The CDR3 DNA is TGCGCCAGCAGCCGTTCACAGGGCCCCACCGGGGAGCTGTTTTTT. It encodes CASSRSQGPTGELFF.